A selection of T cell receptor beta chains follows, all from one sample in a study of PD-1 blockade in classical Hodgkin lymphoma. Produced via immunoSEQ multiplex PCR; TCRdb's table is partial and in-frame only. Of 30,000 to 40,000 clones in the sample, roughly nine tenths are singletons; the top ten hold 0.3%. This specimen was CD4+ T cells from blood, taken before the fourth cycle of nivolumab. The receptors were gathered from a human donor with classical Hodgkin lymphoma. CDR3s include the opening cysteine and the closing phenylalanine or tryptophan. A D gene is named only where the DNA matches it firmly. Some rows mark clone size as missing; the rest say once, few, many or name a class of expanded clone.

CDR3aa | CDR3nt | d_gene | v_gene | abundance | j_gene
CAWRTSGTQYF | TGTGCCTGGCGGACTAGCGGTACGCAGTATTTT | TRBD2 | TRBV30 | - | TRBJ2-3
CASSGPGLATPFF | TGTGCCAGCAGTGGACCGGGACTAGCGACCCCGTTCTTC | TRBD2 | TRBV2 | - | TRBJ2-1
CASSLDTSGIRDEQYF | TGCGCCAGCAGCTTGGATACTAGCGGGATACGGGACGAGCAGTACTTC | TRBD2 | TRBV5-1 | - | TRBJ2-7
CASSPAFTGELFF | TGCGCCAGCAGCCCGGCGTTCACCGGGGAGCTGTTTTTT | - | TRBV5-1 | - | TRBJ2-2
CASTGQAFGGTF | TGCGCCAGCACAGGACAGGCCTTCGGGGGGACCTTC | TRBD1 | TRBV5-1 | few | TRBJ1-2
CSASGGGEQYF | TGCAGTGCTAGTGGGGGGGGCGAGCAGTACTTC | TRBD2 | TRBV20-1 | - | TRBJ2-7
CASSLSAGTSGIRELFF | TGTGCCAGCAGTTTATCCGCCGGGACTAGCGGGATCCGGGAGCTGTTTTTT | TRBD2 | TRBV27 | - | TRBJ2-2
CASRGRDYTYEQYF | TGTGCCAGCAGAGGTCGGGACTACACTTACGAGCAGTACTTC | TRBD2 | TRBV6-1 | - | TRBJ2-7
CASSPPPNVWGYTF | TGTGCCAGCTCACCACCTCCCAATGTTTGGGGCTACACCTTC | - | TRBV18 | - | TRBJ1-2
CASSHSVTDISNYGYTF | TGCGCCAGCAGTCACAGTGTTACAGACATATCTAACTATGGCTACACCTTC | - | TRBV23-1 | - | TRBJ1-2
CASSVGVTSAAEQYF | TGTGCCAGCAGCGTTGGAGTTACTTCTGCGGCGGAGCAGTACTTC | - | TRBV9 | once | TRBJ2-7
CASSLSSGGGTDTQYF | TGTGCCAGCAGCCTCTCCTCAGGGGGCGGTACAGATACGCAGTATTTT | TRBD1 | TRBV7-8 | - | TRBJ2-3
CASSRTGSSYNEQFF | TGTGCCAGCAGTCGGACAGGGAGCTCCTACAATGAGCAGTTCTTC | TRBD1 | TRBV2 | once | TRBJ2-1
CASSVAQANTEAFF | TGTGCCAGCAGCGTAGCACAGGCGAACACTGAAGCTTTCTTT | - | TRBV9 | - | TRBJ1-1
CASSLAQGAVGQPQHF | TGTGCCAGCAGTTTAGCACAGGGGGCAGTGGGTCAGCCCCAGCATTTT | TRBD1 | TRBV27 | - | TRBJ1-5
CASSLTGELPLSNQPQHF | TGTGCCAGCAGCTTAACAGGGGAACTTCCCCTGAGCAATCAGCCCCAGCATTTT | TRBD1 | TRBV7-8 | once | TRBJ1-5
CASSPLGGTYEQYF | TGTGCCAGTTCCCCCCTAGGCGGGACCTACGAGCAGTACTTC | - | TRBV19 | - | TRBJ2-7
CASSDGGGYVSYEQYF | TGTGCCAGCAGTGATGGCGGCGGGTATGTCTCCTACGAGCAGTACTTC | - | TRBV2 | - | TRBJ2-7
CASTLAVLTDTQYF | TGCGCCAGCACTCTAGCGGTCCTCACAGATACGCAGTATTTT | TRBD2 | TRBV10-2 | - | TRBJ2-3
CASTNPETGGGYTF | TGTGCCAGTACCAATCCGGAGACAGGGGGAGGCTACACCTTC | TRBD1 | TRBV19 | - | TRBJ1-2
CASSRVVGTDTQYF | TGCGCCAGCAGTCGTGTCGTGGGCACAGATACGCAGTATTTT | - | TRBV10-1 | - | TRBJ2-3
CASSQEARGVAEVQYF | TGCGCCAGCAGCCAAGAGGCCCGGGGGGTAGCTGAAGTGCAGTACTTC | TRBD2 | TRBV4-1 | - | TRBJ2-7
CASSLGTGNYEQYF | TGTGCCAGCAGCCTCGGGACAGGTAACTACGAGCAGTACTTC | TRBD1 | TRBV11-2 | - | TRBJ2-7
CASSLTRQGSEQYF | TGTGCCAGCAGCTTAACCAGACAGGGATCCGAGCAGTACTTC | TRBD1 | TRBV7-8 | once | TRBJ2-7
CASSESGFLAGRAVEQYF | TGCGCCAGCAGTGAGTCGGGGTTCCTAGCGGGGCGTGCTGTCGAGCAGTACTTC | TRBD2 | TRBV10-1 | - | TRBJ2-7
CAISSSTDTQYF | TGTGCCATCTCTTCCAGCACAGATACGCAGTATTTT | - | TRBV10-3 | - | TRBJ2-3
CARGRTESNTGELFF | TGTGCCCGAGGGCGGACAGAATCGAACACCGGGGAGCTGTTTTTT | - | TRBV30 | - | TRBJ2-2
CSVGAVPREPQHF | TGCAGCGTTGGAGCGGTTCCCAGGGAACCCCAGCATTTT | - | TRBV29-1 | - | TRBJ1-5
CASRPTGPLDGYTF | TGTGCCAGCAGACCAACCGGGCCCCTGGATGGCTACACCTTC | - | TRBV28 | - | TRBJ1-2
CASRFTVGGELFF | TGTGCCAGCAGATTTACGGTCGGCGGGGAGCTGTTTTTT | - | TRBV27 | - | TRBJ2-2
CAISERAPGHNTEAFF | TGTGCCATCAGTGAGCGGGCTCCAGGCCATAACACTGAAGCTTTCTTT | - | TRBV10-3 | - | TRBJ1-1
CALGWAPTNYGYTF | TGTGCCTTGGGATGGGCCCCAACTAACTATGGCTACACCTTC | - | TRBV6-1 | once | TRBJ1-2
CASSEAPPTRGSGEQFF | TGTGCCAGCAGTGAAGCCCCTCCCACCCGGGGGTCCGGTGAGCAGTTCTTC | - | TRBV6-1 | - | TRBJ2-1
CASSQVWRGWDNEQFF | TGTGCCAGCAGCCAAGTCTGGCGGGGCTGGGACAATGAGCAGTTCTTC | - | TRBV14 | - | TRBJ2-1
CAWSRQINTEAFF | TGTGCCTGGAGCCGACAGATAAACACTGAAGCTTTCTTT | - | TRBV30 | - | TRBJ1-1
CASSQDRGNQPQHF | TGTGCCAGCAGCCAGGACAGGGGAAATCAGCCCCAGCATTTT | TRBD1 | TRBV4-2 | - | TRBJ1-5
CASSSGLHGQYF | TGTGCCAGCAGCTCCGGGCTCCATGGGCAGTACTTC | - | TRBV7-9 | - | TRBJ2-7
CASSIEGFAEAFF | TGTGCCAGTAGTATTGAGGGTTTCGCTGAAGCTTTCTTT | - | TRBV19 | once | TRBJ1-1
CASSLGTNYNEQFF | TGTGCCAGCAGCTTAGGGACAAACTACAATGAGCAGTTCTTC | - | TRBV11-2 | - | TRBJ2-1
CASTRGGSGRAYNEQFF | TGTGCCAGCACTAGAGGGGGTAGCGGGAGGGCCTACAATGAGCAGTTCTTC | TRBD2 | TRBV5-4 | - | TRBJ2-1
CATSRGARDYEQYF | TGTGCCACCAGCAGAGGGGCCAGGGACTACGAGCAGTACTTC | - | TRBV15 | - | TRBJ2-7
CASSANHRGVGAFF | TGCGCCAGCAGCGCAAACCATCGGGGGGTGGGCGCTTTCTTT | - | TRBV5-1 | once | TRBJ1-1